The sequence of this T cell receptor (beta chain) was determined in a study of T-cell reconstitution after alpha-beta-depleted transplantation in children. This clonotype was detected a few times. The TCRbeta library was prepared with unique molecular identifiers. One entry per CDR3 protein results from TCRdb running MiXCR on the PCR reads. The sample carries about 540,000 distinct CDR3 sequences, approximately 16% recorded once. The sequence was obtained from a human donor who donated a stem cell graft to a child with acute lymphoblastic leukemia. The sequenced sample was PBMCs from the stem cell graft donor, obtained from the stem cell graft.

The CDR3 coding sequence is TGTGCCAGCAGTTACACTTACAACGGGCAGGAGCAGTACTTC. Translating it yields CASSYTYNGQEQYF. The chain combines TRBV6-5 with TRBJ2-7, with D hard to call. Per the germline V gene, CDR1 is MNHEY and CDR2 is SVGAGI. The CDR3 contains 14 residues. The germline V and J ends were trimmed by 2 bases and 7 bases, with 15 bases remaining between them.